A single sample is the source of the 5 T cell receptor beta chains below, sequenced in a study of T-cell reconstitution after alpha-beta-depleted transplantation in children. Unique molecular identifiers tagged the TCRbeta library. TCRdb reprocessed the PCR reads via MiXCR and lists one record per CDR3 protein. The data hold roughly 220,000 distinct CDR3 sequences, with 9.5% to 15% observed a single time. Sequenced here: PBMCs from the stem cell graft donor, sampled from the stem cell graft. These receptors all stem from a human donor who donated a stem cell graft to a child with acute lymphoblastic leukemia.

This clonotype was counted many times. The chain combines TRBV20-1 with TRBJ2-3, with 11 bases matching TRBD2. Germline V gene data show CDR1 as DFQATT and CDR2 as SNEGSKA (reference sequence). V lost 2 bases, J lost 3 bases, and 16 bases stayed unmatched. This CDR3 region has 19 residues. DNA for the CDR3: TGCAGTGCTAGACCCTTCCTAGCGGGAGGACGGGGTGGTACAGATACGCAGTATTTT. It encodes CSARPFLAGGRGGTDTQYF.

In this sample, this clonotype turned up many times. The chain links TRBV27 to TRBJ2-3; D gene uncertain. Germline V gives CDR1 MNHEY, CDR2 SMNVEV (reference sequence). V lost 4 bases to trimming and J lost 3 bases, with 14 bases between them. The CDR3 covers 15 residues. CDR3: CASSSLQMPTDTQYF. CDR3 coding DNA: TGTGCCAGCAGTTCGTTGCAGATGCCGACAGATACGCAGTATTTT.

The table lists this clonotype with many counts. This chain joins TRBV18 and TRBJ1-1, with D possibly matching TRBD1 (6 bases). Germline-derived CDR1 and CDR2 are KGHSH and LQKENI. The V end was cut by 8 bases, the J end by 8 bases, with 24 bases between. The CDR3 runs to 15 residues. The CDR3 here is CASANPSGGYLEAFF. The CDR3 coding sequence is TGTGCCAGCGCTAATCCATCGGGGGGCTACCTCGAAGCTTTCTTT.

This clonotype was observed at least ten times. The chain has TRBV7-2 and TRBJ2-5; D ambiguous. This CDR3 has 14 residues. Deletions cut 1 base from V and 5 bases from J, with 11 bases between. From germline, CDR1 is SGHTA and CDR2 FQGNSA. The CDR3 bases are TGTGCCAGCAGCTTAGGAAGCGTCGGGGAGACCCAGTACTTC. As protein: CASSLGSVGETQYF.

This clonotype has a count of ten or more. The chain employs TRBV20-1 and TRBJ2-1, with D uncertain. The CDR3 has 12 residues. Trimming shortened V by 1 base and J by 13 bases, and 14 bases separated the two germline ends. Germline CDR1 and CDR2: DFQATT and SNEGSKA (reference sequence). CDR3 sequence reads: CSARGNGEPQFF. Written as DNA, the CDR3 is TGCAGTGCTAGAGGGAACGGAGAGCCTCAGTTCTTC.